This TCR beta chain came from a study of control samples from healthy donors and cancer patients (dated by TCRdb to 2020 to 2022). In the case of this clone: Its cognate antigen has yet to be identified. Base qualities are not at hand, and no much larger clone is one base apart.

Receptor libraries were prepared by the immunoSEQ multiplex PCR assay. Not all clones reach the TCRdb copy of this immuneACCESS table, which keeps in-frame sequences only. Checked studies attribute under half of the gap to unresolved V genes and leave the rest unexplained. This sample lists some 35,000 clones; roughly 92% were detected once. About 1.5% of the sample lies in the top ten. Inclusive of the bounding cysteine and phenylalanine, the CDR3 is 19 residues long. Only CDR3 DNA is held: 57 bases, read in frame from base 1. CDR1 and CDR2 (KGHSH, LQKENI) derive from the germline V gene. The V end loses 3 bases and the J end loses 7 bases, and a stretch of 30 bases separates them.

The V and J genes are TRBV18 and TRBJ1-2, with TRBD1 as a weak D call on 6 bases. The sequenced sample consisted of PBMCs. This TCR derives from a man between 40 and 49 years old with colorectal cancer. CDR3 sequence: CASSPTSTGPSSVSAGYTF. The DNA sequence is TGTGCCAGCTCACCCACCTCAACAGGGCCGTCAAGCGTTTCGGCTGGCTACACCTTC. Extended through the reference TRBV18 and TRBJ1-2 proteins, this CDR3 yields the full variable domain: NAGVMQNPRHLVRRRGQEARLRCSPMKGHSHVYWYRQLPEEGLKFMVYLQKENIIDESGMPKERFSAEFPKEGPSILRIQQVVRGDSAAYFCASSPTSTGPSSVSAGYTFGSGTRLTVV.